This T cell receptor beta chain was identified during a study of OX40 agonist ivuxolimab in advanced cancers. Study overall: The eligibility criteria allowed prior anti-PD-1, anti-PD-L1 or anti-CTLA-4 therapy, and 30% to 40% had some. The study, taken as a whole, reports: The mean number of expanded clones was higher in CD8+ T cells than in CD4+. Both blood CD4+ and CD8+ T cells showed clonal growth by week 6 at 0.1 to 3.0 mg/kg.

The data were produced by immunoSEQ multiplex PCR, yet TCRdb's version contains in-frame clones alone and is incomplete. The sample has more than 15,000 clones; around 78% are singletons. The investigators sampled blood at baseline, at cycle 4 day 1, and at cycle 7 day 1. CDR3 length: 14 residues. Per germline, CDR1 MDHEN and CDR2 SYDVKM. In regard to this clone: Its specificity is not known. An end of the junction does not agree with germline; a read error may underlie this.

Here the sequenced sample was CD4+ or CD8+ T cells sorted from blood, taken in a trial of the OX40 agonist ivuxolimab. This chain connects TRBV28 to TRBJ1-2; D might be TRBD1 (5 bases). The clonotype originates from an adult with an advanced solid tumor such as melanoma, head and neck, liver or kidney cancer. The CDR3 DNA is TGTGCCAGCCTCCCTTTAGACAGCCTCTATCGCTACACCTTC. This encodes CASLPLDSLYRYTF.